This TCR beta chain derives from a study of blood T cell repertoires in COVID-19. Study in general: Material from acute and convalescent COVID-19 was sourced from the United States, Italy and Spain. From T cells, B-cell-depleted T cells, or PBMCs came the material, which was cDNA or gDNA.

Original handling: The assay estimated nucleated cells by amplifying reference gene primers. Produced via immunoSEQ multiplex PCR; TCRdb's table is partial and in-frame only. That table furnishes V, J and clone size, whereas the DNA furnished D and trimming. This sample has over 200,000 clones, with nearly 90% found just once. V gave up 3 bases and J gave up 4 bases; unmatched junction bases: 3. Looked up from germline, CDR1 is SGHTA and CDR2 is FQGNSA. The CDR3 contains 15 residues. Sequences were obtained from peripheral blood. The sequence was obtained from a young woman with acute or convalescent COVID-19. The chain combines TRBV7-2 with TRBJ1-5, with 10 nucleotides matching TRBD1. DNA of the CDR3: TGTGCCAGCAGCTTTCCGGGACAGGGGAATCAGCCCCAGCATTTT. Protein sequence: CASSFPGQGNQPQHF.